Below are 27 T cell receptor beta chains sequenced from a single sample in a study of molecular identifiers for immune sequencing clone quantification. MiXCR, run by TCRdb on the PCR reads, gives a single entry per CDR3 protein. The table includes fewer than 350,000 distinct CDR3 sequences, roughly 24% detected once. Input material: naive CD8+ T cells from blood, with Jurkat cell RNA spiked in. Subset defined: FACS-sorted CD8+CD4-CCR7+CD45RA+ naive T cells. The receptors shown here come from a human donor in good health. Some libraries in this study had Jurkat cell RNA spiked in.

As concerns this clonotype: Being one base from a much bigger clone, this may be a read error. The V gene is TRBV4-3, the J gene TRBJ1-5; D gene ambiguous. Looked up from germline, CDR1 is LGHNA and CDR2 is YSLEER. Trimming pared 4 bases from V and 3 bases from J, leaving 13 bases between. The CDR3 loop spans 15 amino acids. CDR3 bases: TGCGCCAGCAGCCCTACAAGGGCTGACAATCAGCCCCAGCATTTT. Amino acids: CASSPTRADNQPQHF.

This sequence joins TRBV4-1 and TRBJ2-3, with TRBD2 identical over 9 bases. The germline gives CDR1 MGHRA, CDR2 YSYEKL. CDR3 size: 15 residues. V was clipped by 2 bases and J by 0 bases; unmatched bases: 0. The CDR3: CASSQLAGSTDTQYF. CDR3 nucleotide sequence: TGCGCCAGCAGCCAACTAGCGGGGAGCACAGATACGCAGTATTTT.

This clonotype came up a few times. This chain links TRBV20-1 with TRBJ1-2; TRBD1 matches 8 bases. The CDR3 extends over 14 amino acids. Germline V gives CDR1 DFQATT, CDR2 SNEGSKA (reference sequence). V shed 4 bases, J shed 3 bases, and the junction held 7 bases outside the gene matches. The CDR3 coding sequence is TGCAGTGCTAAAAGGGACAGGAACGACTATGGCTACACCTTC. Encoded protein: CSAKRDRNDYGYTF.

This clonotype has a handful of counts. The rearrangement joins TRBV4-1 to TRBJ2-1; D is possibly TRBD2 (6 bases). Germline CDR1 is MGHRA and CDR2 is YSYEKL. The CDR3 contains 15 residues. V was clipped by 0 bases and J by 7 bases, with 13 bases between them. The CDR3 DNA is TGCGCCAGCAGCCAAGATGTGGGACTTACGAATGAGCAGTTCTTC. Translated, it gives CASSQDVGLTNEQFF.

This clonotype has a handful of counts. The rearrangement uses TRBV6-5 and TRBJ1-6, with D unresolved. The V gene's germline CDR1 is MNHEY and CDR2 SVGAGI. The V and J ends lost 1 base and 7 bases respectively, with 8 bases between them. The CDR3 spans 14 residues. This CDR3 is CASSYFRSNSPLHF. The CDR3 DNA reads TGTGCCAGCAGTTACTTCAGGTCCAATTCACCCCTCCACTTT.

This clonotype has just a few counts. The chain employs TRBV30 and TRBJ1-1; a weak D match, TRBD1 (6 bases). The germline gives CDR1 GTSNPN, CDR2 SVGIG (reference sequence). With 0 bases removed from V and 6 bases from J, the gap between germline ends came to 14 bases. This CDR3 contains 14 residues. The CDR3 region is CAWSVLAGDAEAFF. In nucleotides, the CDR3 is TGTGCCTGGAGTGTACTGGCAGGGGACGCTGAAGCTTTCTTT.

This clonotype showed up just a few times. This chain joins TRBV20-1 and TRBJ1-1; D perhaps matches TRBD1 (6 bases). With 5 bases removed from V and 7 bases from J, the gap between germline ends came to 17 bases. Looked up from germline, CDR1 is DFQATT and CDR2 is SNEGSKA (reference sequence). The CDR3 has 13 residues. The CDR3: CSAGGDKINEAFF. The CDR3 DNA is TGCAGTGCTGGAGGGGACAAGATCAATGAAGCTTTCTTT.

The V call is TRBV27, the J call TRBJ2-5, with 7 bases matching TRBD1. This CDR3 has 16 amino acids. V lost 5 bases to trimming and J lost 1 base; unmatched junction nucleotides: 10. Germline values: CDR1 MNHEY, CDR2 SMNVEV (reference sequence). CDR3 in amino acids: CASSKTGTALQETQYF. In DNA form, the CDR3 reads TGTGCCAGCAGTAAAACCGGGACAGCCCTCCAAGAGACCCAGTACTTC.

As for this clonotype: With a much larger clone just one base away, this may be a read error. This sequence joins TRBV6-2 or TRBV6-3 and TRBJ2-6; D not certain. CDR1 is MNHEY and CDR2 is SVGEGT in the germline V gene. The CDR3 is 13 residues long. Here the CDR3 reads CARSGSGANVLTF. The DNA of the CDR3 is TGTGCCCGCAGTGGGTCTGGGGCCAACGTCCTGACTTTC.

This chain connects TRBV13 to TRBJ1-1; D possibly corresponds to TRBD1 (6 bases). This CDR3 contains 14 residues. Germline CDR1 reads PRHDT; CDR2 reads FYEKMQ (reference sequence). Trimming removed 8 bases at V and 1 base at J, with 14 bases between. CDR3 DNA: TGTGCCAGCTGCATGGGACACTCGAACACTGAAGCTTTCTTT. It translates to CASCMGHSNTEAFF.

This clonotype was counted between two and nine times. The CDR3 region has the DNA TGTGCCAGCAGTTACGTCAGAAAAACCGGGGAGCTGTTTTTT. This encodes CASSYVRKTGELFF. The rearrangement links TRBV6-2 or TRBV6-3 to TRBJ2-2; D is unresolved. The CDR3 runs to 14 residues. V lost 2 bases, J lost 5 bases, and 9 bases lay in between. Germline CDR1 and CDR2: MNHEY and SVGEGT.

V is TRBV20-1 and J is TRBJ2-3; 12 bases match TRBD1. With 3 bases clipped from V and 2 bases from J, the junction kept 15 bases outside the gene matches. The CDR3 length is 19 residues. CDR1 and CDR2 from the germline V gene are DFQATT and SNEGSKA (reference sequence). CDR3 DNA: TGCAGTGCTAGTCACGAGGGACAGGGGGCCCTACAATTCACAGATACGCAGTATTTT. Residues: CSASHEGQGALQFTDTQYF.

The sample holds many counts of this clonotype. The chain couples TRBV14 to TRBJ2-5, with TRBD2 matching 10 bases. The junction had 8 bases not matched to a gene; V was cut back by 4 bases and J by 3 bases. Germline CDR1 SGHDN, CDR2 FVKESK. The CDR3 spans 16 residues. DNA of the CDR3: TGTGCCAGCAGCCTCAGGACTAGCGGCCTGGAAGAGACCCAGTACTTC. Translation: CASSLRTSGLEETQYF.

This clonotype was observed at least ten times. The chain couples TRBV4-3 to TRBJ1-1; the D is unclear. Germline assignment: CDR1 LGHNA and CDR2 YSLEER. V was clipped by 4 bases and J by 0 bases, with 12 bases between them. The CDR3 contains 15 residues. The DNA for the CDR3 is TGCGCCAGCAGCCGGGCTAGAACAGTGAACACTGAAGCTTTCTTT. This gives the protein CASSRARTVNTEAFF.

This clonotype occurred many times. The genes are TRBV29-1 and TRBJ1-1; D unclear. Per the germline V gene, CDR1 is SQVTM and CDR2 is ANQGSEA. V gave up 3 bases and J gave up 1 base, with 9 bases separating them. The CDR3 runs to 13 residues. The CDR3 reads CSVDGRSNTEAFF. CDR3 DNA sequence: TGCAGCGTTGATGGCAGGTCGAACACTGAAGCTTTCTTT.

The chain has TRBV13 and TRBJ1-1; no clear D. Per germline, CDR1 PRHDT and CDR2 FYEKMQ (reference sequence). The germline V and J ends were trimmed by 4 bases and 5 bases, with 11 bases remaining between them. The CDR3 is made up of 13 amino acids. The CDR3, as DNA: TGTGCCAGCAGCTCCCACGCAGGAACTGAAGCTTTCTTT. The encoded protein is CASSSHAGTEAFF. The complete variable domain, with remaining parts taken from reference TRBV13 and TRBJ1-1, reads AAGVIQSPRHLIKEKRETATLKCYPIPRHDTVYWYQQGPGQDPQFLISFYEKMQSDKGSIPDRFSAQQFSDYHSELNMSSLELGDSALYFCASSSHAGTEAFFGQGTRLTVV.

The genes are TRBV20-1 and TRBJ2-7; 7 positions agree with TRBD1. Trimming at V came to 3 bases and at J to 2 bases, leaving 4 bases not matched to a gene. CDR3 length: 13 residues. Germline-derived CDR1 and CDR2 are DFQATT and SNEGSKA (reference sequence). The CDR3 nucleotides are TGCAGTGCTAGTGACAGGGTCACCTACGAGCAGTACTTC. Amino acid sequence: CSASDRVTYEQYF.

This clonotype has ten or more counts. The chain couples TRBV7-6 to TRBJ2-6; 7 bases match TRBD1. Germline V gives CDR1 SGHVS, CDR2 FNYEAQ. The CDR3 totals 16 residues. J was trimmed by 8 bases and V by 7 bases; bases with no gene match: 14. The CDR3 DNA reads as TGTGCCAGCACCGCATACCCCGGGACAGAGTCCAACGTCCTGACTTTC. It encodes CASTAYPGTESNVLTF.

This clonotype was recorded many times. The chain couples TRBV29-1 to TRBJ1-2; D not resolved. CDR3 length: 11 residues. The germline V gene encodes CDR1 SQVTM and CDR2 ANQGSEA. The V end lost 6 bases, the J end lost 6 bases, and 11 bases lay between the germline ends. The CDR3 coding sequence is TGCAGCGTGGAGGGTTTAGATGGCTACACCTTC. This sequence encodes CSVEGLDGYTF.

The rearrangement links TRBV5-8 to TRBJ2-2, with a possible D match to TRBD1 (6 bases). The CDR3 contains 12 residues. Germline CDR1 and CDR2: SGHTS and YDEGEE. The CDR3 DNA sequence: TGTGAGGGGGACAAGAACACCGGGGAGCTGTTTTTT. Amino acid sequence: CEGDKNTGELFF.

The table lists this clonotype with a few counts. V and J are TRBV5-6 and TRBJ2-7; D remains unclear. The length of the CDR3 is 16 residues. V dropped 0 bases and J dropped 5 bases, with 18 bases sitting between them. CDR1 is SGHDT, CDR2 YYEEEE, per germline. The CDR3 DNA reads TGTGCCAGCAGCTTGGGGACGGCGTTTTATGTCCACGAGCAGTACTTC. Protein product: CASSLGTAFYVHEQYF. The full variable domain, with the rest looked up from reference TRBV5-6 and TRBJ2-7, is DAGVTQSPTHLIKTRGQQVTLRCSPKSGHDTVSWYQQALGQGPQFIFQYYEEEERQRGNFPDRFSGHQFPNYSSELNVNALLLGDSALYLCASSLGTAFYVHEQYFGPGTRLTVT.

This clonotype was observed at least ten times. The chain carries TRBV10-3 and TRBJ2-5; a possible D gene is TRBD2 (5 bases). Germline assignment: CDR1 ENHRY and CDR2 SYGVKD. This CDR3 is 14 amino acids long. V lost 1 base to trimming and J lost 2 bases, with 8 bases between them. The CDR3 here is CAISEYGGQETQYF. The CDR3 DNA sequence: TGTGCCATCAGTGAGTACGGCGGGCAAGAGACCCAGTACTTC.

Concerning this clonotype itself: The conserved phenylalanine or tryptophan is not found at the CDR3 terminus, so this likely reflects a read error. V usage is TRBV27 and J usage is TRBJ2-7, with TRBD1 identical over 9 bases. The CDR3 length is 15 residues. The trim removed 5 bases at V and 3 bases at J, leaving 8 bases unmatched. Germline CDR1 and CDR2: MNHEY and SMNVEV (reference sequence). Written as DNA, the CDR3 is TGTGCCAGCAGTCCGCGGACAGGGGCCAACTACGAGCAGTACCTC. It specifies CASSPRTGANYEQYL.

Worth noting for this clonotype: Just one base apart from a much larger clone, this may be a read error. The chain is built from TRBV5-3 and TRBJ2-7; D is perhaps TRBD1 (6 bases). TRBV5-3 is an open reading frame, and its role is uncertain. Trimming removed 8 bases at V and 9 bases at J, with 24 bases between. The CDR3 spans 14 residues. CDR3 residues: CASCLADRPAVQYF. For the CDR3, the DNA is TGTGCCAGCTGCTTGGCCGACAGGCCTGCGGTGCAGTACTTC.

In the case of this clonotype: A much larger clonotype is one base distant, so this may be a read error. The genes are TRBV14 and TRBJ2-3, with 8 bases lining up with TRBD1. Germline CDR1 reads SGHDN; CDR2 reads FVKESK. This CDR3 contains 17 residues. CDR3 sequence reads: CTSSQDLTGASTDTQYF. The CDR3 DNA follows: TGTACCAGCAGCCAGGACTTGACAGGGGCGTCTACAGATACGCAGTATTTT.

The chain joins TRBV6-2 or TRBV6-3 to TRBJ1-5; TRBD1 is a possible D gene (5 bases). The CDR3 runs 16 residues. Germline lookup yields CDR1 MNHEY and CDR2 SVGEGT. The V end lost 2 bases, the J end lost 6 bases, and 17 bases lay between the germline ends. The CDR3 spells CASSYLDSPNSQPQHF. In nucleotides, the CDR3 is TGTGCCAGCAGTTACCTCGACAGCCCAAACAGTCAGCCCCAGCATTTT.

The chain uses TRBV7-6 and TRBJ2-7, with TRBD2 identical over 7 bases. The CDR3 runs 17 residues. The V segment lost 2 bases and the J segment 4 bases; nucleotides outside the gene matches: 14. Germline CDR1 and CDR2: SGHVS and FNYEAQ. CDR3 nucleotides: TGTGCCAGCAGCTTACATGAGGTGGCGGGAGACCCGTACGAGCAGTACTTC. The encoded protein is CASSLHEVAGDPYEQYF.